Below, 12 T cell receptor beta chains from the same sample are listed, as sequenced in a study of blood T cell repertoires in COVID-19. The protocol was immunoSEQ multiplex PCR, while the TCRdb copy is restricted to in-frame clones and leaves out a portion. Here the sample spans over 130,000 clones, about four fifths being singletons. The sample consisted of peripheral blood. The receptors shown here come from an older man with acute or convalescent COVID-19.

This clone occurred once. The chain joins TRBV19 to TRBJ1-4; D ambiguous. Trimming took off 6 bases at V and 5 bases at J, with 16 bases between the two ends. Germline V gene data show CDR1 as LNHDA and CDR2 as SQIVND (reference sequence). The CDR3 loop spans 15 amino acids. The CDR3 is CASRVGNSGNEKLFF. The CDR3 coding sequence is TGTGCCAGTAGGGTCGGGAACTCGGGGAATGAAAAACTGTTTTTT.

This clone came up a few times. The chain has TRBV7-3 and TRBJ2-5; 8 nucleotides align to TRBD1. CDR1 is SGHTA, CDR2 FQGTGA, per germline. CDR3 length: 13 residues. Losses at the gene ends were 5 bases for V and 3 bases for J; bases not matched to a gene: 2. The CDR3 coding sequence is TGTGCCAGCAGCGCACAGGGGGAAGAGACCCAGTACTTC. Translation: CASSAQGEETQYF.

The chain carries TRBV28 and TRBJ1-6, with a tentative D call TRBD1 (6 bases). The germline V and J ends were trimmed by 5 bases and 7 bases, with 9 bases remaining between them. Germline CDR1 MDHEN, CDR2 SYDVKM. The length of the CDR3 is 13 residues. The CDR3 DNA reads TGTGCCAGCAGTCCAGACAGGAATTCACCCCTCCACTTT. Encoded protein: CASSPDRNSPLHF.

This rearrangement joins TRBV11-2 to TRBJ2-3; maybe TRBD2 (5 bases). The germline V and J ends were trimmed by 5 bases and 0 bases, with 15 bases remaining between them. Per the germline V gene, CDR1 is SGHAT and CDR2 is FQNNGV. CDR3 length: 16 amino acids. The CDR3 sequence: CASSPRGLGSTDTQYF. The DNA of the CDR3 is TGTGCCAGCAGCCCCCGCGGGTTAGGTAGCACAGATACGCAGTATTTT.

The J gene is TRBJ2-2, the V gene TRBV9; 14 bases map to TRBD2. Germline V gene sequence: CDR1 SGDLS, CDR2 YYNGEE. Trimming at V came to 8 bases and at J to 5 bases, leaving 8 bases not matched to a gene. The CDR3 has 16 residues. The CDR3 DNA is TGTGCCAGTTCTACCGGGACTAGCGGGAGAACCGGGGAGCTGTTTTTT. Translated: CASSTGTSGRTGELFF. Supplemented by reference TRBV9 and TRBJ2-2, the full variable domain reads DSGVTQTPKHLITATGQRVTLRCSPRSGDLSVYWYQQSLDQGLQFLIQYYNGEERAKGNILERFSAQQFPDLHSELNLSSLELGDSALYFCASSTGTSGRTGELFFGEGSRLTVL.

Only one count was recorded for this clone. The chain combines TRBV30 with TRBJ1-2; 9 bases agree with TRBD1. Germline-derived CDR1 and CDR2 are GTSNPN and SVGIG (reference sequence). V trimming: 5 bases; J trimming: 8 bases; junction bases outside the gene matches: 12. The CDR3 has 14 residues. CDR3 DNA sequence: TGTGCCTGGGGATCCGGGACAGGGCTGGGAGGCTACACCTTC. Translation gives CAWGSGTGLGGYTF.

This clone was recorded at least ten times. J is TRBJ2-7 and V is TRBV29-1; 7 nucleotides match TRBD2. Germline lookup yields CDR1 SQVTM and CDR2 ANQGSEA. V trimming: 4 bases; J trimming: 6 bases; junction bases outside the gene matches: 12. CDR3 length equals 14 residues. The CDR3 bases are TGCAGCGTTGCCTTTGGCGGGAGTGCCCCCGAGCAGTACTTC. Its translation is CSVAFGGSAPEQYF.

This chain joins TRBV24-1 and TRBJ1-2, with D possibly TRBD1 on 5 matching bases. Germline V lookup: CDR1 KGHDR, CDR2 SFDVKD. V lost 8 bases to trimming and J lost 0 bases, with 18 bases between them. The CDR3 sequence is 16 residues long. CDR3 bases: TGTGCCACCACCCGAACAGGCAGTGCCGCTAACTATGGCTACACCTTC. Its translation is CATTRTGSAANYGYTF.

V and J are TRBV6-5 and TRBJ1-1; maybe TRBD1 (6 bases). The CDR3 spans 14 residues. Trimming cost V 10 bases and J 6 bases, with 21 bases left between them. Germline-derived CDR1 and CDR2 are MNHEY and SVGAGI. The CDR3 sequence is CAIVHPKGQPEAFF. The CDR3 DNA reads as TGTGCCATCGTACACCCCAAAGGACAGCCTGAAGCTTTCTTT.

The chain recombines TRBV7-9 with TRBJ1-4, with D uncertain. The CDR3 covers 15 residues. Looked up from germline, CDR1 is SEHNR and CDR2 is FQNEAQ (reference sequence). The germline V and J ends were trimmed by 5 bases and 3 bases, with 13 bases remaining between them. Here the CDR3 DNA reads TGTGCCAGCAGCCTTAAGCCGGGTCCTAATGAAAAACTGTTTTTT. Its translation is CASSLKPGPNEKLFF.

This clone was counted a single time. This chain links TRBV11-2 with TRBJ2-1; 10 bases align to TRBD2. The CDR3 runs to 17 residues. CDR1 SGHAT and CDR2 FQNNGV come from the germline V gene. Trimming took 5 bases from V and 9 from J; bases not matched to a gene: 16. In DNA form, the CDR3 reads TGTGCCAGCAGCCGACCACCTCGAGCGGGAGGGCCCTCTGAGCAGTTCTTC. Protein product: CASSRPPRAGGPSEQFF.

This clone came up once. CDR3 loop: CASSVQGNTEAFF. For the CDR3, the DNA is TGTGCCAGCAGTGTTCAGGGAAACACTGAAGCTTTCTTT. The chain links TRBV2 to TRBJ1-1; perhaps TRBD1 as D (5 bases). Trimming took off 4 bases at V and 2 bases at J, with 8 bases between the two ends. The germline V gene encodes CDR1 SNHLY and CDR2 FYNNEI. The CDR3 is 13 residues long.